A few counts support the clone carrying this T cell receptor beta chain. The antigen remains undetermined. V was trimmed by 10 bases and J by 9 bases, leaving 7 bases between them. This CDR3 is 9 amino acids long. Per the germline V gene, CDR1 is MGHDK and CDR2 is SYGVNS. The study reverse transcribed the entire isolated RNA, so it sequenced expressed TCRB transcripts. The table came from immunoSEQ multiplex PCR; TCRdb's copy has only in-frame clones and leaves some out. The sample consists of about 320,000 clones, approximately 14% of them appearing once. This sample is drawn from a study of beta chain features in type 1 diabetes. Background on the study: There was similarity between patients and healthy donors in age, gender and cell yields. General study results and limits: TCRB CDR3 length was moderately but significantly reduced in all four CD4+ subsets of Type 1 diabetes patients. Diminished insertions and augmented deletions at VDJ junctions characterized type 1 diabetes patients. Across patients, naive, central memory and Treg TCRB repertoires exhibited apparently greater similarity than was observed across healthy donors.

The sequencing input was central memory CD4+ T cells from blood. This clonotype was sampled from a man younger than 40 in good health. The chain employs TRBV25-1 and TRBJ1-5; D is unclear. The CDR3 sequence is CATGRPQHF. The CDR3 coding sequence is TGTGCCACCGGCCGGCCCCAGCATTTT.